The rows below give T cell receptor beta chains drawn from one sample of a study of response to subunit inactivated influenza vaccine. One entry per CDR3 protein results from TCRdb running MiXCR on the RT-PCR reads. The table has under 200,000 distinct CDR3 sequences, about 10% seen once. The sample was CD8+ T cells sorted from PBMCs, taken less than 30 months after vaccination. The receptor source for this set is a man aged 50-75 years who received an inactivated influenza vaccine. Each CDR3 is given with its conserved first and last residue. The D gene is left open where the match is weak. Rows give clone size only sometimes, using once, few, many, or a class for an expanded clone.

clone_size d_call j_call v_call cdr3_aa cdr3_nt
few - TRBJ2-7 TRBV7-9 CASSSRTSYEQYF TGTGCCAGCAGCTCCAGAACCTCCTACGAGCAGTACTTC
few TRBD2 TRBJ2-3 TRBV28 CASSFILTSGGDTQYF TGTGCCAGCAGTTTCATCTTAACTAGCGGGGGCGATACGCAGTATTTT
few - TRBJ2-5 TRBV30 CAWSQRETQYF TGTGCCTGGAGCCAAAGGGAGACCCAGTACTTC
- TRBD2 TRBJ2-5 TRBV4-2 CASSIGTSVQETQYF TGTGCCAGCAGCATAGGGACTAGCGTCCAAGAGACCCAGTACTTC
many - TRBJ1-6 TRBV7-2 CASSLGAVGSPLHF TGTGCCAGCAGCTTGGGCGCAGTAGGATCACCCCTCCACTTT
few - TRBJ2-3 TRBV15 CATSKRTGTDTQYF TGTGCCACCAGCAAGAGGACAGGCACAGATACGCAGTATTTT
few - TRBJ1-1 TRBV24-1 CATGTTTEAFF TGTGCCACCGGCACCACCACTGAAGCTTTCTTT
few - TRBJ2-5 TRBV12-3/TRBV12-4 CASSPDGETQYF TGTGCCAGCAGCCCCGACGGGGAGACCCAGTACTTC
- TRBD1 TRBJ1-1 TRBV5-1 CASSWGQSMNTEAFF TGCGCCAGCAGCTGGGGACAGTCTATGAACACTGAAGCTTTCTTT
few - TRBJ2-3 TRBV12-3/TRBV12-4 CASKIEQGWADTQYF TGTGCCAGCAAAATAGAACAGGGTTGGGCAGATACGCAGTATTTT
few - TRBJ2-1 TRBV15 CATSNLGEQFF TGTGCCACCAGCAATTTAGGTGAGCAGTTCTTC
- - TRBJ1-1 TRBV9 CASSVAVGAPNTEAFF TGTGCCAGCAGCGTAGCTGTTGGGGCCCCGAACACTGAAGCTTTCTTT
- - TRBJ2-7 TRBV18 CASSPWTAGDEQYF TGTGCCAGCTCACCATGGACAGCTGGTGACGAGCAGTACTTC
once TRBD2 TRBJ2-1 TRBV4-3 CASSQDLLAGTYNEQFF TGCGCCAGCAGCCAAGATTTGCTAGCGGGCACCTACAATGAGCAGTTCTTC
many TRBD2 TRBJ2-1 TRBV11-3 CASSSVTGTSAYNEQFF TGTGCCAGCAGCTCAGTGACCGGGACTAGCGCTTACAATGAGCAGTTCTTC
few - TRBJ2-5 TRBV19 CASRDLTAYQETQYF TGTGCCAGCAGGGATTTAACCGCGTACCAAGAGACCCAGTACTTC
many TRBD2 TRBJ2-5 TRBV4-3 CASSLRTSRQETQYF TGCGCCAGCAGCCTCCGGACTAGTCGTCAAGAGACCCAGTACTTC
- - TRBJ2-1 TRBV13 CASSLGMVEQFF TGTGCCAGCAGCTTAGGTATGGTGGAACAGTTCTTC
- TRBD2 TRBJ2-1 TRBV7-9 CASSLGSSGRFNEQFF TGTGCCAGCAGCTTAGGGTCTAGCGGGAGGTTCAATGAGCAGTTCTTC
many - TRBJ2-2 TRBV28 CASKGLGGSNTGELFF TGTGCCAGCAAGGGACTGGGGGGTTCGAACACCGGGGAGCTGTTTTTT
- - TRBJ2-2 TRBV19 CASSIRTETNTGELFF TGTGCCAGTAGTATTCGGACAGAAACGAACACCGGGGAGCTGTTTTTT
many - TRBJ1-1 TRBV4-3 CASSQDSGNTEAFF TGCGCCAGCAGCCAAGATTCGGGGAACACTGAAGCTTTCTTT
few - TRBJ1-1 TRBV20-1 CSARDRGTVLTFF TGCAGTGCTAGAGATCGGGGTACGGTTTTGACTTTCTTT
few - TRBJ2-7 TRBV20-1 CSASKRGPLAEQYF TGCAGTGCTAGTAAACGGGGGCCCTTGGCGGAGCAGTACTTC